The subject of this entry is one TCR beta chain. The antigen is unknown. An expansion of CD8+CD57+ cells by flow cytometry had been shown in patients chosen for sequencing. The cohort consisted entirely of patients having severe acquired aplastic anemia. This record belongs to a study of CD8+CD57+ T cells in acquired aplastic anemia. Study details: The mean DNA yield obtained from sorted CD4+ and CD8+ cells came to approximately 3 ug.

TCR beta VDJ and CDR3 were profiled, and genomic DNA was the template. MiXCR was run by TCRdb on the reads, yielding one entry per CDR3 protein. The sample shows 200,000 to 250,000 distinct CDR3 sequences, 55% to 65% of them seen only once. Findings of the study overall: CD8+ Simpson's diversity did not differ significantly between patients and controls. Overlapping CD8+ CDR3 repertoires of patients and controls contained some 30 shared sequences.

Trimming stripped 4 bases from V and 6 bases from J, with 16 bases between. CDR1 is SGHVS, CDR2 FQNEAQ, per germline. The CDR3 is 15 amino acids. The sample taken for sequencing was sorted CD4+, CD8+, or CD8+CD57+ T cells (not recorded which) from PBMCs. The chain joins TRBV7-8 to TRBJ1-3, with D possibly TRBD1 on 6 matching bases. The receptor comes from a human donor with aplastic anemia. The chain's CDR3 is CASSSRDTRLNTIYF. As DNA, the CDR3 is TGTGCCAGCAGCTCCCGGGACACCCGACTAAACACCATATATTTT.